This T cell receptor (beta chain) was sequenced in a study of blood T cell repertoires in COVID-19. Libraries were prepared by immunoSEQ multiplex PCR; TCRdb keeps only in-frame clonotypes and omits some of them. This table holds 130,000 to 150,000 clones, over 75% found once. This CDR3 region has 15 residues. CDR1 is MDHEN, CDR2 SYDVKM, per germline. V gave up 6 bases and J gave up 6 bases, with 20 bases separating them. This sequence originates from a woman in her forties or fifties with acute or convalescent COVID-19. The rearrangement links TRBV28 to TRBJ1-2; D is possibly TRBD1 (5 bases). Sequencing was performed on peripheral blood. Written as DNA, the CDR3 is TGTGCCAGCAGCTTAGGCTCGGGACTCAGCGATGGCTACACCTTC. This gives the protein CASSLGSGLSDGYTF.